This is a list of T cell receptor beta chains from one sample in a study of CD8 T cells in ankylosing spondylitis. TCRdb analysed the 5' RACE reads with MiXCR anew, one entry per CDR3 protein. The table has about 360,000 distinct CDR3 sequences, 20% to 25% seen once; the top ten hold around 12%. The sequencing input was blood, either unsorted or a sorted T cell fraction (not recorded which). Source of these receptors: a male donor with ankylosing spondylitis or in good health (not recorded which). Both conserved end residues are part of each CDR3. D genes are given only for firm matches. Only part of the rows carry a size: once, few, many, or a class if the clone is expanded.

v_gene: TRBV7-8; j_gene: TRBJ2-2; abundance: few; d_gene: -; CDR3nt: TGTGCCAGCAGCCGCGAACGGGGAAACACCGGGGAGCTGTTTTTT; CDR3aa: CASSRERGNTGELFF
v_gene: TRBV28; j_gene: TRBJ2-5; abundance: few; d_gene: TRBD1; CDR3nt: TGTGCCAGCAGTTTACAGGGACAGGGGCAAGAGACCCAGTACTTC; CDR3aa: CASSLQGQGQETQYF
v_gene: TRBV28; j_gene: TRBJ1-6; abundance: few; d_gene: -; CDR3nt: TGTGCCAGCAGCTCCCTTTGGGGCGGCAATTCACCCCTCCACTTT; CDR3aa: CASSSLWGGNSPLHF
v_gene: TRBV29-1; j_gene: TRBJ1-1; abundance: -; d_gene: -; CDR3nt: TGCAGCGTTTATGACTCAGGGTTCTCTGAAGCTTTCTTT; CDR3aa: CSVYDSGFSEAFF
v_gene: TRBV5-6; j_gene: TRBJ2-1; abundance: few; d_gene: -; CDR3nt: TGTGCCAGCAGCTCGGGACACCTGGGATACAATGAGCAGTTCTTC; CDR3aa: CASSSGHLGYNEQFF
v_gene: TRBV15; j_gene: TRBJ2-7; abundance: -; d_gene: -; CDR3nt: TGTGCCACCAGCAGAGGTGGGACAACATACGAGCAGTACTTC; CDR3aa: CATSRGGTTYEQYF
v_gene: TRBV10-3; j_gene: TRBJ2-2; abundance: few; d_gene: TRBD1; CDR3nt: TGTGCCATCAGTGAGGCCCGGGACAGGTGGGCCCCCGGGGAGCTGTTTTTT; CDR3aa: CAISEARDRWAPGELFF
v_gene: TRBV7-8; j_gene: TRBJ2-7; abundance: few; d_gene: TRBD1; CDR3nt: TGTGCCAGCAGCTTAGGTGGGACAGCAACCTACGAGCAGTACTTC; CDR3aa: CASSLGGTATYEQYF
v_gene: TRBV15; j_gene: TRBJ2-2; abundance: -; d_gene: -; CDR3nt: TGTGCCACCAGCAGAGATCCCCTGTTCTCCTCCAGAGACGGGGAGCTGTTTTTT; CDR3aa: CATSRDPLFSSRDGELFF
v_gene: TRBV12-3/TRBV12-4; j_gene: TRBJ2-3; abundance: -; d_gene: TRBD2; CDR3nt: TGTGCCAGCATCCAAACGAGCGGGGGGTTTAGCACAGATACGCAGTATTTT; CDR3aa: CASIQTSGGFSTDTQYF
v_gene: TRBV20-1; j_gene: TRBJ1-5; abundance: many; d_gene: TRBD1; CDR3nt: TGCAGTGCCCCTCCAGGGGGGGCTAGCAATCAGCCCCAGCATTTT; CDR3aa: CSAPPGGASNQPQHF
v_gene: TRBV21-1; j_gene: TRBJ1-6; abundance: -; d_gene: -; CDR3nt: TGTGCCAGCAGCAAAGGTTGGACACCCGCTTACTTT; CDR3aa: CASSKGWTPAYF
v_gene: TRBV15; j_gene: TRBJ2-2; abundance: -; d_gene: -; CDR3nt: TGTGCCACCAGCAGGGCCGGGACACACACCGGGGAGCTGTTTTTT; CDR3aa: CATSRAGTHTGELFF
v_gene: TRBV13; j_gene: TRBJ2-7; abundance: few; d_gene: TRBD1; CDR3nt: TGTGCCAGCAGCGAGACAGGGGTGGCCTACGAGCAGTACTTC; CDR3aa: CASSETGVAYEQYF
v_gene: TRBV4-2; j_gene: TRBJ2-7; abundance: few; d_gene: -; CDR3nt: TGTGCCAGCAGCCAAACCCCTCTTCGCGGTAGGTCCTACGAGCAGTACTTC; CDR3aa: CASSQTPLRGRSYEQYF
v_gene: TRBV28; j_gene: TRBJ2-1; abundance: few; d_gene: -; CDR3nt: -; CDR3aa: CASRTDFRDDLYNEQFF
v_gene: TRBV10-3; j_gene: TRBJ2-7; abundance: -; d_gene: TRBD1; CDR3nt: TGTGCCATCAGTGAGATCGACAGGGGCTACGAGCAGTACTTC; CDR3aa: CAISEIDRGYEQYF
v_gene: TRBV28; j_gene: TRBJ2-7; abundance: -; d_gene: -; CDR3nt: TGTGCCAGCAGTTCTGGTTCGGTCTCCTACGAGCAGTACTTC; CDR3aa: CASSSGSVSYEQYF
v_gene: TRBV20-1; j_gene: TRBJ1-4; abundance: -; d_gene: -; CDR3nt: TGCAGTGCGCGGAGGAGGGCGGAGCGTGAAAAACTGTTTTTT; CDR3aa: CSARRRAEREKLFF
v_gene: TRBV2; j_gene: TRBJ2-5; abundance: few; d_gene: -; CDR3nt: TGTGCCAGCAGTGAAGTGGCGGGTCAAGAGACCCAGTACTTC; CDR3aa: CASSEVAGQETQYF
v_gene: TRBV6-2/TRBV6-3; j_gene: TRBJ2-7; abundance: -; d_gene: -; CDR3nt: TGTGCCAGCAGTTCCAAACCGTACGAGCAGTACTTC; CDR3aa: CASSSKPYEQYF
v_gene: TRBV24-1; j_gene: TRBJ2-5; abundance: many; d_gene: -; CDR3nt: TGTGCCACCAGTGATCCTAGACAAGGGGGGGGACCAGAGACCCAGTACTTC; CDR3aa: CATSDPRQGGGPETQYF
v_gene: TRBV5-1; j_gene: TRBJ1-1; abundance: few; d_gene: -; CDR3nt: TGCGCCAGCAGCTTGGACTTCGGGCCTACCGGGGTCACTGAAGCTTTCTTT; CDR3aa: CASSLDFGPTGVTEAFF
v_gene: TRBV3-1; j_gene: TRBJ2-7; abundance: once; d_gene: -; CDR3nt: TGTGCCAGCAACCCGGGGCTCAACACCGGGCAGTACTTC; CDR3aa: CASNPGLNTGQYF
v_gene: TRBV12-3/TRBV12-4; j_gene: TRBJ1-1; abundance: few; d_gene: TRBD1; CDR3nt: TGTGCCAGCAGTTTACAGGGGGAATGGGCTGAAGCTTTCTTT; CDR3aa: CASSLQGEWAEAFF
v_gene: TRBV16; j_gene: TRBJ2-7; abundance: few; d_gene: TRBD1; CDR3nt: TGTGCCAGCAGCCAAGAACAGGGGCCTTCCTACGAGCAGTACTTC; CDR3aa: CASSQEQGPSYEQYF
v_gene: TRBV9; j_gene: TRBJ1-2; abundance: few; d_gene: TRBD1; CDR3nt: TGTGCCAGCAGAGGGACAGGGGAAGACTACACCTTC; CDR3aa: CASRGTGEDYTF
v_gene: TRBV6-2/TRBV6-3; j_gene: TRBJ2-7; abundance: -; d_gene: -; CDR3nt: TGTGCCAGCAGCCTGATCGACAACTACGAGCAGTACTTC; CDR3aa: CASSLIDNYEQYF
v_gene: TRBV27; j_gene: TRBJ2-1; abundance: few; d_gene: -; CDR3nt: TGTGCCAGCAGTTCTCCCCCATGGGCGGAGGCCTACAATGAGCAGTTCTTC; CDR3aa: CASSSPPWAEAYNEQFF
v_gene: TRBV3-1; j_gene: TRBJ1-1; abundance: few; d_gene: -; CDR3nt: TGTGCCAGCAGCCAAGATCCAGGGCGCACTGAAGCTTTCTTT; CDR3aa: CASSQDPGRTEAFF
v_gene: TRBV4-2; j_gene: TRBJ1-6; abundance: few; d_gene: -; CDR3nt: TGTGCCAGCAGCCTACCCCTCCACTTT; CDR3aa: CASSLPLHF
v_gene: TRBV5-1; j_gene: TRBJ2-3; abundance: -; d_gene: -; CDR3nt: TGCGCCAGCAGCTCAAGTACGGTGGGCACAGATACGCAGTATTTT; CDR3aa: CASSSSTVGTDTQYF